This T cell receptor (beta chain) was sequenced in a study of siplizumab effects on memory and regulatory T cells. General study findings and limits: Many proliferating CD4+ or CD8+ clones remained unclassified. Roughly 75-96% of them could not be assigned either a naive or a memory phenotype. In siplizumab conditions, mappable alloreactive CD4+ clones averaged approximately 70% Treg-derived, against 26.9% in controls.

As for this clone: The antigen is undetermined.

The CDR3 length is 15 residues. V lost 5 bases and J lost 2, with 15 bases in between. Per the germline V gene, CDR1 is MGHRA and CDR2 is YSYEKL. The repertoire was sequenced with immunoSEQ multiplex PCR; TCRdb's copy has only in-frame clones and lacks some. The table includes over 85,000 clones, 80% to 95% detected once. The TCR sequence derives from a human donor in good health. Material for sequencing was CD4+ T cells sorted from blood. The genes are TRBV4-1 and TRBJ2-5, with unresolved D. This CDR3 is CASSAHRKVQETQYF. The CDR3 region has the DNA TGCGCCAGCAGCGCACATCGTAAGGTTCAAGAGACCCAGTACTTC.